The clone carrying this T cell receptor (beta chain) showed up just once. The source of the sample is a study of blood T cell repertoires in COVID-19. Across the whole study: The origin of the acute and convalescent COVID-19 samples was the United States, Italy and Spain.

V lost 7 bases, J lost 0 bases, and 15 bases lay in between. The CDR3 has 16 residues. CDR1 MNHEY and CDR2 SMNVEV come from the germline V gene (reference sequence). Authors' data handling: Counts of nucleated cells, estimated from reference gene primer amplification, were obtained. Measured with immunoSEQ multiplex PCR; TCRdb has only the in-frame clones, and not every one. V and J calls and clone size are those listed in that table; D and trimming were worked out from the DNA. This repertoire shows 150,000 to 200,000 clones, 65% to 85% found once; its top ten account for 13%. Those who participated ranged in age from roughly 18 to 90 years and resided in about two dozen US areas.

The chain recombines TRBV27 with TRBJ1-4, with a tentative D call TRBD1 (5 bases). What was sequenced was PBMCs or T cells enriched from blood (not recorded which). The receptor was derived from a woman aged 60-70 years who had recovered from COVID-19. The CDR3 spells CASTRFPTATNEKLFF. CDR3 sequence (DNA): TGTGCCAGCACCCGTTTCCCGACAGCAACTAATGAAAAACTGTTTTTT.